The clone carrying this TCR beta chain has just a few counts. With random hexamers, reverse transcription was performed on about 0.5 to 1 ug of RNA. TCRdb reprocessed the immunoSEQ multiplex PCR reads via MiXCR and lists one record per CDR3 protein. The sample gives 70,000 to 100,000 distinct CDR3 sequences, about 93% of which show up once; approximately 0.31% is in the top ten. Germline CDR1 SEHNR, CDR2 FQNEAQ (reference sequence). The germline V and J ends were trimmed by 8 bases and 2 bases, with 10 bases remaining between them. There are 12 residues in the CDR3. These data belong to a study of CD8 T cells in Susac syndrome.

Sequenced sample: CD8+ T cells from PBMCs. The rearrangement links TRBV7-9 to TRBJ2-7; no reliable D call. The TCR was taken from a human donor in good health. CDR3 loop: CASGGGPYEQYF. For the CDR3, the DNA is TGTGCCAGCGGTGGTGGGCCCTACGAGCAGTACTTC.